These 12 T cell receptor beta chains were sequenced from one sample in a study of cytomegalovirus exposure and HLA in healthy donors. Primers: 60 Vbeta forward and 13 Jbeta reverse. Sequencing was performed with immunoSEQ multiplex PCR; in TCRdb, only in-frame clones are kept and a portion is missing. The table shows 200,000 or so clones, with 80% to 90% occurring only once. Sequences were obtained from PBMCs. Source of these receptors: a young man in good health and CMV-seronegative.

The CDR3 loop is CASSKPSPGHRTNTEAFF. The CDR3 DNA reads as TGTGCCAGCAGCAAACCGTCCCCGGGACACCGAACGAACACTGAAGCTTTCTTT. J is TRBJ1-1 and V is TRBV21-1; the D segment call TRBD1 is taken from the table without a DNA check. TRBV21-1 is a pseudogene locus. CDR3 length equals 18 residues.

This clone appeared a few times. V usage is TRBV7-9 and J usage is TRBJ1-6; TRBD1 is a possible D gene (6 bases). V was shortened by 5 bases and J by 10 bases, with 15 bases between the two germline ends. The germline CDR1 and CDR2 sequences are SEHNR and FQNEAQ (reference sequence). The length of the CDR3 is 14 residues. The CDR3 region has the DNA TGTGCCAGCAGCGAATACAGGGAGAGATCACCCCTCCACTTT. This codes for CASSEYRERSPLHF.

The V call is TRBV7-9, the J call TRBJ1-1; D is possibly TRBD1 (6 bases). The germline CDR1 and CDR2 sequences are SEHNR and FQNEAQ (reference sequence). Trimming removed 4 bases from V and 3 bases from J, with 12 bases in between. This CDR3 is 14 amino acids long. For the CDR3, the DNA is TGTGCCAGCAGCTGGGCAGGGGTTGACACTGAAGCTTTCTTT. This translates into CASSWAGVDTEAFF.

The V and J genes are TRBV9 and TRBJ2-3; D not resolved. The CDR3 extends over 11 amino acids. Per germline, CDR1 SGDLS and CDR2 YYNGEE. With 2 bases removed from V and 5 bases from J, the gap between germline ends came to 3 bases. The CDR3 DNA is TGTGCCAGCAGCGTTAAAGATACGCAGTATTTT. Encoded protein: CASSVKDTQYF.

V usage is TRBV5-1 and J usage is TRBJ2-1; TRBD2 matches at 9 bases. Germline CDR1 and CDR2: SGHRS and YFSETQ. This CDR3 is built from 16 residues. V lost 0 bases, J lost 2 bases, and 3 bases stayed unmatched. This CDR3 reads CASSLDGGGAYNEQFF. The CDR3 DNA reads TGCGCCAGCAGCTTGGACGGCGGGGGGGCCTACAATGAGCAGTTCTTC.

V and J are TRBV11-2 and TRBJ2-5; D is possibly TRBD2 (6 bases). V was pared by 0 bases and J by 14 bases, with 16 bases between. The CDR3 contains 13 residues. Germline-derived CDR1 and CDR2 are SGHAT and FQNNGV. CDR3 nucleotides: TGTGCCAGCAGCTTAGATCGGAGGGACTCCGGCTACTTC. It encodes CASSLDRRDSGYF.

J is TRBJ1-3 and V is TRBV28; D not certain. Trimming left V 3 bases short and J 3 bases short, with 9 bases between. The CDR3 extends over 14 amino acids. Germline lookup yields CDR1 MDHEN and CDR2 SYDVKM. In DNA, the CDR3 is TGTGCCAGCAGTTTTAGAGGTTTTGGAAACACCATATATTTT. Protein: CASSFRGFGNTIYF.

The V gene is TRBV7-2, the J gene TRBJ2-2; TRBD2 aligns across 11 bases. The CDR3 has 16 amino acids. J was trimmed by 6 bases and V by 5 bases; bases with no gene match: 8. Germline CDR1 is SGHTA and CDR2 is FQGNSA. The CDR3, as DNA: TGTGCCAGCAGCCCTGTAGCGGGGGGGCCGTCCGGGGAGCTGTTTTTT. This encodes CASSPVAGGPSGELFF.

The chain joins TRBV15 to TRBJ2-5; no definite D call. The germline gives CDR1 LNHNV, CDR2 YYDKDF (reference sequence). The CDR3 totals 12 residues. With 5 bases removed from V and 0 bases from J, the gap between germline ends came to 4 bases. CDR3 nucleotide sequence: TGTGCCACCAGCGGCTACCAAGAGACCCAGTACTTC. Its translation is CATSGYQETQYF. Looking up the rest from reference TRBV15 and TRBJ2-5 gives the full variable domain: DAMVIQNPRYQVTQFGKPVTLSCSQTLNHNVMYWYQQKSSQAPKLLFHYYDKDFNNEADTPDNFQSRRPNTSFCFLDIRSPGLGDTAMYLCATSGYQETQYFGPGTRLLVL.

The chain recombines TRBV6-1 with TRBJ1-6, with 8 bases matching TRBD1. After removal of 9 bases from V and 7 bases from J, the junction contained 5 bases not matched to a gene. This CDR3 has 13 residues. Germline loops: CDR1 MNHNS, CDR2 SASEGT. Written as DNA, the CDR3 is TGTGCCAGTTTTGACAGGGGCAATTCACCCCTCCACTTT. It encodes CASFDRGNSPLHF.

The J gene is TRBJ1-5, the V gene TRBV18; TRBD1 is a possible D gene (6 bases). Germline V gene sequence: CDR1 KGHSH, CDR2 LQKENI. Trimming stripped 2 bases from V and 5 bases from J, with 10 bases between. The CDR3 consists of 14 residues. CDR3 sequence: CASSPTGSYQPQHF. Written as DNA, the CDR3 is TGTGCCAGCTCACCAACAGGGTCCTATCAGCCCCAGCATTTT.

The V gene is TRBV6-6, the J gene TRBJ2-7; 8 nucleotides agree with TRBD2. V shed 11 bases, J shed 0 bases, and the junction held 6 bases outside the gene matches. Germline V gene lookup returns CDR1 MNHNY and CDR2 SVGAGI (reference sequence). The CDR3 runs 13 residues. CDR3 in DNA: TGTGCCGCTCGGGGGGGCGGCTCCTACGAGCAGTACTTC. It yields the protein CAARGGGSYEQYF.